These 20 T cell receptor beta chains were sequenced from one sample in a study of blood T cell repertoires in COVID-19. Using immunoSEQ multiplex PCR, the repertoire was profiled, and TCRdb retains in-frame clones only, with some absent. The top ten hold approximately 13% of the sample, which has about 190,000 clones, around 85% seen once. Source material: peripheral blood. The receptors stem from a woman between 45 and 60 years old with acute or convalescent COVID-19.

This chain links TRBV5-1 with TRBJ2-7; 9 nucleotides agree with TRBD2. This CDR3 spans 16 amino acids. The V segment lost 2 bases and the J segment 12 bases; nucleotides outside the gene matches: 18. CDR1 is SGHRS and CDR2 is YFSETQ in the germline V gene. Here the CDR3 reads CASSFEGASGRFEGYF. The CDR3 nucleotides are TGCGCCAGCAGCTTCGAGGGGGCCAGCGGGAGGTTCGAGGGGTACTTC.

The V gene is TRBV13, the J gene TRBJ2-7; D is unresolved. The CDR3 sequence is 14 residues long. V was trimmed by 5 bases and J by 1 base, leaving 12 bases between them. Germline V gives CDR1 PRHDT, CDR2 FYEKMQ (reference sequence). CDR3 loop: CASSPITPSYEQYF. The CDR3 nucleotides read TGTGCCAGCAGCCCCATAACTCCTTCCTACGAGCAGTACTTC.

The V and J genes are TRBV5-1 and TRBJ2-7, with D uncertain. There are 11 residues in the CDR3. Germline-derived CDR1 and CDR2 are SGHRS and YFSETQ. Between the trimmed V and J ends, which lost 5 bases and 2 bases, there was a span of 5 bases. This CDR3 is CASRGAYEQYF. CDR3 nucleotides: TGCGCCAGCAGAGGAGCCTACGAGCAGTACTTC.

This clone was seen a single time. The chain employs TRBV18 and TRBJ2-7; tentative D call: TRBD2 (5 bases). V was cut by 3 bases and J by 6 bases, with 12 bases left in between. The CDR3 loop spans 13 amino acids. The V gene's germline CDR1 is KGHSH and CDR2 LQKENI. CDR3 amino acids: CASSPREDGEQYF. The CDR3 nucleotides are TGTGCCAGCTCACCCCGGGAAGATGGCGAGCAGTACTTC.

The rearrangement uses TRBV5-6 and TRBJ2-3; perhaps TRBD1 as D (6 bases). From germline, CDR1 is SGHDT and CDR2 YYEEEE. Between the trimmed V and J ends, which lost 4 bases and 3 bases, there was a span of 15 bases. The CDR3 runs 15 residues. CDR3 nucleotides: TGTGCCAGCAGCAAACTAGTACAGGGAACAGATACGCAGTATTTT. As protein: CASSKLVQGTDTQYF.

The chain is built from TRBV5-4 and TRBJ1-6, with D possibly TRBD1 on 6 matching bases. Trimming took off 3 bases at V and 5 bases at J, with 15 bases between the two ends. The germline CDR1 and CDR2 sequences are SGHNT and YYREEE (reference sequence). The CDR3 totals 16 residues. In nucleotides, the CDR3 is TGTGCCAGCAGCTCGCCGGGACAACCTAATAATTCACCCCTCCACTTT. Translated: CASSSPGQPNNSPLHF. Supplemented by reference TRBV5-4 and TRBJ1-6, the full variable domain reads ETGVTQSPTHLIKTRGQQVTLRCSSQSGHNTVSWYQQALGQGPQFIFQYYREEENGRGNFPPRFSGLQFPNYSSELNVNALELDDSALYLCASSSPGQPNNSPLHFGNGTRLTVT.

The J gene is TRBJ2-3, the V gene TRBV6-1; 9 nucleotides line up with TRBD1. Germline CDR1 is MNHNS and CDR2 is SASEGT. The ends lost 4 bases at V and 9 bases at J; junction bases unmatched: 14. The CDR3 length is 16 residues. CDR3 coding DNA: TGTGCCAGCAGTGGGAACACAGGGGGCCAATTGGGGACGCAGTATTTT. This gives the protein CASSGNTGGQLGTQYF.

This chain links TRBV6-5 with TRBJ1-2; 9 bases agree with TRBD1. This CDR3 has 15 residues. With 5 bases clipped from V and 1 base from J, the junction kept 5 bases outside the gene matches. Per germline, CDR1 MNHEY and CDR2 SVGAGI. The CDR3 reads CASSPRDRVNYGYTF. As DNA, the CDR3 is TGTGCCAGCAGTCCCCGGGACAGGGTTAACTATGGCTACACCTTC.

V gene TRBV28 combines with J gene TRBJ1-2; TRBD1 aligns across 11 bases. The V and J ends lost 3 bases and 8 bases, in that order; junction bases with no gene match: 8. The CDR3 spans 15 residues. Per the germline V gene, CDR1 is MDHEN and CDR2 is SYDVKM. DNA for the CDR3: TGTGCCAGCAGTTTCCTGGACAGGGGGCGAGGGGGCTACACCTTC. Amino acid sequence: CASSFLDRGRGGYTF.

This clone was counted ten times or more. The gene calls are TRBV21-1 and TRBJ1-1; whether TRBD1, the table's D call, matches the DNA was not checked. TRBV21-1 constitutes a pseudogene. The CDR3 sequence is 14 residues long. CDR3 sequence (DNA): TGTGCCAGCAGCAGCGACAGGGAAAGCACTGAAGCTTTCTTT. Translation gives CASSSDRESTEAFF.

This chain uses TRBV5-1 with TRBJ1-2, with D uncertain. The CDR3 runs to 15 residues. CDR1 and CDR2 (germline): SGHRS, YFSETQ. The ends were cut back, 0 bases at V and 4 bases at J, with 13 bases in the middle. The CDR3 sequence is CASSLAYGSPYGYTF. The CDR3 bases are TGCGCCAGCAGCTTGGCTTACGGGAGTCCCTATGGCTACACCTTC.

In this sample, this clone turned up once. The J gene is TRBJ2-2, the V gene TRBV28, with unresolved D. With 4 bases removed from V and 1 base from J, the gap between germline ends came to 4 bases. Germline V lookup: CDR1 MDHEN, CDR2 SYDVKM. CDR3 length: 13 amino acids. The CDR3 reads CASSSRNTGELFF. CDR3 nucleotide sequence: TGTGCCAGCAGTTCCCGGAACACCGGGGAGCTGTTTTTT.

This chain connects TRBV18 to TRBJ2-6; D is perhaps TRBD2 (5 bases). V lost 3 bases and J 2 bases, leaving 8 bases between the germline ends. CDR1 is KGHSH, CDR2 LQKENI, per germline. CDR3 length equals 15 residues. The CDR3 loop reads CASSPSGTGANVLTF. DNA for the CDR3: TGTGCCAGCTCACCGTCGGGGACTGGGGCCAACGTCCTGACTTTC.

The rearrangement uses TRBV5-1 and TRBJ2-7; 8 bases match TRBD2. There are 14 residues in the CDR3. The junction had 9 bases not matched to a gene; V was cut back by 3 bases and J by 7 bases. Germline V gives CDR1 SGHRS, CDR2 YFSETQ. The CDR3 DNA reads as TGCGCCAGCAGCTCGGGACTAGAAACTGCTGAGCAGTACTTC. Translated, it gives CASSSGLETAEQYF.

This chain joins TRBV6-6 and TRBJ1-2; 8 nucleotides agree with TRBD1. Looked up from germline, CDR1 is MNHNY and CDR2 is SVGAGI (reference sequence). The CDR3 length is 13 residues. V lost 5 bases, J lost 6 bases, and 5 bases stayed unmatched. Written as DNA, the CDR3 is TGTGCCAGCAGTACCGGACAGGGCAATGGCTACACCTTC. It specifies CASSTGQGNGYTF.

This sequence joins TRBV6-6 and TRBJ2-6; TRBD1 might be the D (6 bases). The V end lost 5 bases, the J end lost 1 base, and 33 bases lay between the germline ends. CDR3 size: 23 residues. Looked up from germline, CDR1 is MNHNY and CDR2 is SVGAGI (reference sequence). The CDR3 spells CASSRPSFQGSRSFGSGANVLTF. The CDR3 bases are TGTGCCAGCAGTCGGCCGTCATTCCAGGGGAGTAGATCTTTCGGGTCTGGGGCCAACGTCCTGACTTTC.

The CDR3 loop reads CASSSSRVNQPQHF. The CDR3 nucleotides are TGTGCCAGCAGTTCCAGCCGGGTTAATCAGCCCCAGCATTTT. The chain is built from TRBV6-2 or TRBV6-3 and TRBJ1-5; D unresolved. Trimming removed 4 bases from V and 4 bases from J, with 11 bases in between. This CDR3 is 14 amino acids long. The germline CDR1 and CDR2 sequences are MNHEY and SVGEGT.

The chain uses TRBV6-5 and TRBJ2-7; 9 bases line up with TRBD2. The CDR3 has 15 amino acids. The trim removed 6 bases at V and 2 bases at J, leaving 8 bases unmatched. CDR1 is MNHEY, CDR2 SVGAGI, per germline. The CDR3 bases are TGTGCCAGCAGGCCCTCGGGCGGGGGGGCCTACGAGCAGTACTTC. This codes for CASRPSGGGAYEQYF.

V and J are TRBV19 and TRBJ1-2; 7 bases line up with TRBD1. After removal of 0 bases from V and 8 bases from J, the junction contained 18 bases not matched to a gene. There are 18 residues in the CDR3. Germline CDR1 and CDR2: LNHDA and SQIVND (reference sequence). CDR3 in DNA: TGTGCCAGTAGTATAGATTCCGGACGGACAGGTAGTCTAGCCGGCTACACCTTC. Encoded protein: CASSIDSGRTGSLAGYTF.

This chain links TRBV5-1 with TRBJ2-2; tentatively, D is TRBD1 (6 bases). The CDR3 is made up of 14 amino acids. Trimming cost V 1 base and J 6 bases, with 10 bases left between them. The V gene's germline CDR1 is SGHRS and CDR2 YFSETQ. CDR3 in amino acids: CASSLTGIAGELFF. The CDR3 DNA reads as TGCGCCAGCAGCTTGACAGGGATAGCCGGGGAGCTGTTTTTT. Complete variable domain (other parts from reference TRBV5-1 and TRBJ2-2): KAGVTQTPRYLIKTRGQQVTLSCSPISGHRSVSWYQQTPGQGLQFLFEYFSETQRNKGNFPGRFSGRQFSNSRSEMNVSTLELGDSALYLCASSLTGIAGELFFGEGSRLTVL.